The present TCR beta chain was sequenced within a study of T cells expressing NK-cell markers. Study context: Seven of eight sequenced donors tested HCMV-seropositive; one tested seronegative. Findings and limits, study-wide: Researchers report these clonotypes also headed the CD3+CD56-NKG2C+ fraction in four donors. Each of 6 or 7 donors carried dominant NKG2C+ clonotypes accounting for about 1.0-7.5% of CD8+ T cells.

The length of the CDR3 is 19 residues. From germline, CDR1 is SGHVS and CDR2 FQNEAQ. 5'RACE template switching built TCR beta cDNA with unique molecular identifiers. TCRdb re-analyzed the 5' RACE reads; it lists each CDR3 protein once, without DNA. This sample lists 400,000 or so distinct CDR3 sequences; its ten largest clones have about 10%. On this clonotype itself: Antigen specificity is unknown.

This sequence originates from a woman between 45 and 65 years old in good health. This sequence joins TRBV7-8 and TRBJ2-2; the D call of TRBD2 rests on TCRdb alone, since no DNA is present to check it. The source material was blood T cells: a sorted CD56 or NKG2C T cell subset, CD4+ or CD8+ T cells, or bulk PBMC T cells (not recorded which). CDR3 residues: CASSLGWGGRIANTGELFF.